The 13 T cell receptor beta chains below all came from one sample that was sequenced in a study of post-analysis software for immune sequencing data. Study results and caveats: A few TRBV segments occurring more often in patients than controls included TRBV5-6, TRBV5-1 and TRBV20-1.

No antigen has been identified for these receptors. The TCR beta cDNA libraries contained unique molecular identifiers. Using its own MiXCR run on the PCR reads, TCRdb lists one record per CDR3 protein. The sample carries fewer than 850,000 distinct CDR3 sequences, 25% to 30% recorded once. The material sequenced was blood. The source of these receptors is a girl aged 5-17 years with multiple sclerosis.

Only a few counts were recorded for this clonotype. This chain connects TRBV5-6 to TRBJ2-7; 9 bases match TRBD2. The length of the CDR3 is 15 residues. Germline trimming cut 1 base from V and 5 bases from J; bases unmatched to any gene: 7. Germline lookup yields CDR1 SGHDT and CDR2 YYEEEE. The CDR3 protein is CASSLRRGRAHEQYF. Written as DNA, the CDR3 is TGTGCCAGCAGCTTGCGGCGCGGGAGGGCCCACGAGCAGTACTTC.

The count of this clonotype is one. An end of the junction differs from the germline gene, which may be a read error. For the CDR3, the DNA is TGTACCAGCACCCTTATGTATCAGGGGAACTACAATGAGCAGTTCTTC. Residues: CTSTLMYQGNYNEQFF. The chain employs TRBV7-8 and TRBJ2-1; a possible D gene is TRBD1 (6 bases). In germline, CDR1 is SGHVS, CDR2 FQNEAQ. This CDR3 spans 16 amino acids.

To note about this clonotype: At one end the junction does not follow the germline gene, possibly because of a read error. This chain joins TRBV20-1 and TRBJ2-5; 13 nucleotides align to TRBD2. Germline V lookup: CDR1 DFQATT, CDR2 SNEGSKA (reference sequence). This CDR3 is 16 amino acids long. The CDR3 DNA sequence: TGCAGTGCTCGAGAAGGACTAGCGGGAGTAGTATGGGAGCAGTACTTC. Translated, it gives CSAREGLAGVVWEQYF.

This CDR3 is CASSYDPDSDYEQYF. CDR3 sequence (DNA): TGTGCCAGCAGTTACGATCCCGACAGTGACTACGAGCAGTACTTC. The genes are TRBV6-6 and TRBJ2-7, with D tentatively TRBD1 (5 bases). Germline CDR1 reads MNHNY; CDR2 reads SVGAGI (reference sequence). Trimming took 2 bases from V and 3 from J, leaving 14 bases between them. The CDR3 covers 15 residues.

This chain joins TRBV20-1 and TRBJ2-1; D ambiguous. Germline values: CDR1 DFQATT, CDR2 SNEGSKA (reference sequence). The CDR3 totals 15 residues. Trimming took 7 bases from V and 1 from J, leaving 17 bases between them. The DNA of the CDR3 is TGCAGTGGGGTCGAGGCTGGCGGTTCCTACAATGAGCAGTTCTTC. Translating gives CSGVEAGGSYNEQFF.

The chain recombines TRBV29-1 with TRBJ2-7, with a tentative D call TRBD1 (6 bases). The V end lost 4 bases, the J end lost 2 bases, and 12 bases lay between the germline ends. Looked up from germline, CDR1 is SQVTM and CDR2 is ANQGSEA. The CDR3 consists of 13 residues. The CDR3 loop is CSVVEDSPYEQYF. Written as DNA, the CDR3 is TGCAGCGTTGTGGAGGACAGTCCCTACGAGCAGTACTTC.

The genes are TRBV4-3 and TRBJ1-5, with unresolved D. CDR3 length equals 15 residues. Trimming pared 1 base from V and 1 base from J, leaving 8 bases between. The germline V gene has CDR1 LGHNA and CDR2 YSLEER. The CDR3 protein is CASSQVVLSNQPQHF. CDR3 sequence (DNA): TGCGCCAGCAGCCAAGTGGTACTGAGCAATCAGCCCCAGCATTTT.

The chain employs TRBV5-5 and TRBJ2-7; the D gene is possibly TRBD1 (6 bases). V dropped 1 base and J dropped 1 base, with 12 bases sitting between them. The CDR3 runs to 15 residues. The germline gives CDR1 SGHKS, CDR2 YYEKEE (reference sequence). As DNA, the CDR3 is TGTGCCAGCAGCTTGCGACAGGCCGCTTCCTACGAGCAGTACTTC. Protein product: CASSLRQAASYEQYF.

This clonotype was found a few times. The genes are TRBV20-1 and TRBJ1-1; TRBD1 matches 7 bases. The germline V gene has CDR1 DFQATT and CDR2 SNEGSKA (reference sequence). The CDR3 extends over 13 amino acids. After removal of 1 base from V and 4 bases from J, the junction contained 3 bases not matched to a gene. The CDR3 nucleotides are TGCAGTGCTAGAGTTACAGGGGCCACTGAAGCTTTCTTT. Its translation: CSARVTGATEAFF.

On this clonotype: At one end, the junction sequence differs from germline, possibly due to a read error. J is TRBJ1-1 and V is TRBV15; D gene unclear. The CDR3 totals 13 residues. CDR1 LNHNV and CDR2 YYDKDF come from the germline V gene (reference sequence). The CDR3 nucleotides are TGTGTCACCAGCAGAGAATATAACACTGAAGCTTTCTTT. Its translation is CVTSREYNTEAFF.

Many counts were recorded for this clonotype. This rearrangement joins TRBV5-6 to TRBJ2-7; D is possibly TRBD1 or TRBD2 (5 bases each). The CDR3 length is 12 residues. The germline V gene encodes CDR1 SGHDT and CDR2 YYEEEE. The V end lost 2 bases, the J end lost 5 bases, and 8 bases lay between the germline ends. CDR3 amino acids: CASSFLGDEQYF. The CDR3 nucleotides read TGTGCCAGCAGCTTTCTGGGGGACGAGCAGTACTTC.

This clonotype was observed a single time. J is TRBJ1-2 and V is TRBV12-3 or TRBV12-4; 10 bases line up with TRBD1. V dropped 6 bases and J dropped 7; count of bases not matched to a gene: 11. The CDR3 totals 15 residues. CDR3 DNA sequence: TGTGCCAGCAGCCAGACAGGGGGCGCCTACTGTGGCTACACCTTC. Protein product: CASSQTGGAYCGYTF.

V and J are TRBV6-2 or TRBV6-3 and TRBJ2-1; maybe TRBD2 (5 bases). CDR3 size: 13 residues. With 2 bases removed from V and 8 bases from J, the gap between germline ends came to 10 bases. Germline V gene data show CDR1 as MNHEY and CDR2 as SVGEGT. The CDR3 DNA reads TGTGCCAGCAGTTACCCGTCCGGGGATGAGCAGTTCTTC. Translating gives CASSYPSGDEQFF.